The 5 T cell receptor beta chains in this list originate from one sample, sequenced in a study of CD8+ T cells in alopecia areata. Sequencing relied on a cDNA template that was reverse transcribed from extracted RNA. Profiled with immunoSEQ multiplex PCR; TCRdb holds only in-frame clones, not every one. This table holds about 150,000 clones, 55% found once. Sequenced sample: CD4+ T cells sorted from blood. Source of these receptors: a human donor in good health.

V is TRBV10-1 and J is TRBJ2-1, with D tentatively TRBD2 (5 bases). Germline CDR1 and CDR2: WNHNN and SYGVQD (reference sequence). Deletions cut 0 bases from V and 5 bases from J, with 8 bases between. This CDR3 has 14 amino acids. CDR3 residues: CASSESAGDNEQFF. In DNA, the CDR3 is TGCGCCAGCAGTGAGTCGGCCGGGGACAATGAGCAGTTCTTC.

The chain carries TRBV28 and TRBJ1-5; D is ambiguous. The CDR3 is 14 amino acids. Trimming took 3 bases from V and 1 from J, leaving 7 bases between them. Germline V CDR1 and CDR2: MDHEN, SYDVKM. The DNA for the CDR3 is TGTGCCAGCAGTTTGGTACCGAGCAATCAGCCCCAGCATTTT. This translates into CASSLVPSNQPQHF.

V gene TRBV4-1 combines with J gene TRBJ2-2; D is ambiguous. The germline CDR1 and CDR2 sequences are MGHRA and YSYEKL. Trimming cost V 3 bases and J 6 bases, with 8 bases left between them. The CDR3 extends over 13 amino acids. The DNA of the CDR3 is TGCGCCAGCAGCCATCAACTCCCCGGGGAGCTGTTTTTT. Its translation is CASSHQLPGELFF.

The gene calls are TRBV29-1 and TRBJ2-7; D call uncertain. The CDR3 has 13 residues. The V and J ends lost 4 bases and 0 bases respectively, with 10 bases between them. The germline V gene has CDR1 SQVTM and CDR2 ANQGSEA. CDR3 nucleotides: TGCAGCGTTGCCCAGCGAGGCTCCTACGAGCAGTACTTC. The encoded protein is CSVAQRGSYEQYF.

CDR3 sequence reads: CSADLTGELFF. The CDR3 DNA sequence: TGCAGCGCTGACCTCACCGGGGAGCTGTTTTTT. The chain joins TRBV29-1 to TRBJ2-2; D not resolved. V lost 7 bases and J lost 4, with 7 bases in between. The CDR3 runs to 11 residues. CDR1 is SQVTM, CDR2 ANQGSEA, per germline.